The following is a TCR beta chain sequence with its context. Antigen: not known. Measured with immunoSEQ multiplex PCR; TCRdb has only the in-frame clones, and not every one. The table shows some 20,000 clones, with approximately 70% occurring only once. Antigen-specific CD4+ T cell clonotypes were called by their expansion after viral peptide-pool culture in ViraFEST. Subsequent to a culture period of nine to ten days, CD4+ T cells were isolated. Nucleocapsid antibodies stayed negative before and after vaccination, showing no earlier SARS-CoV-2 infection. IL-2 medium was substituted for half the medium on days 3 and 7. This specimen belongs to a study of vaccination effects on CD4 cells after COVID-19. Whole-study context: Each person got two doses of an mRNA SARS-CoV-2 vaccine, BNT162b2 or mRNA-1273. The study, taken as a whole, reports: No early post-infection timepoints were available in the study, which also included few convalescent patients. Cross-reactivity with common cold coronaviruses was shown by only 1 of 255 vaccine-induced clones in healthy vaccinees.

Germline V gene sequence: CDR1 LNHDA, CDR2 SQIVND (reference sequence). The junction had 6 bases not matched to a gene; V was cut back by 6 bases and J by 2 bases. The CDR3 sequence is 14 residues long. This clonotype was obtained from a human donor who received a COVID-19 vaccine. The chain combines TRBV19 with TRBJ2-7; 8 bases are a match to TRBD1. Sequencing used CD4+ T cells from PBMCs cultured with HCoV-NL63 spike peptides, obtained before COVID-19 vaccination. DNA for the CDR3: TGTGCCAGTAGGCCCCCGGGACAGGCCTACGAGCAGTACTTC. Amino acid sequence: CASRPPGQAYEQYF.